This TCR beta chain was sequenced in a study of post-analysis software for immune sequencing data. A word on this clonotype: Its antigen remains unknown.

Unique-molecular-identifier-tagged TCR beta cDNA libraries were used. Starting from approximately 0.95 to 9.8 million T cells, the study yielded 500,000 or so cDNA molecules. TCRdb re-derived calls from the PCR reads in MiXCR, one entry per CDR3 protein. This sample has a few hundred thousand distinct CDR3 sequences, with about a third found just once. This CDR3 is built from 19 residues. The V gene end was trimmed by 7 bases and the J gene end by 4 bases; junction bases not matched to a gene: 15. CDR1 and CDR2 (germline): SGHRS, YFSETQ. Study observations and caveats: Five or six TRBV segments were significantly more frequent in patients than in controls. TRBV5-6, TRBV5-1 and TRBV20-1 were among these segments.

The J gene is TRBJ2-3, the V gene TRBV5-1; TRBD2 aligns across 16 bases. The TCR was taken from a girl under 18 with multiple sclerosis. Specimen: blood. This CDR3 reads CASLPAGTSGGAGSDTQYF. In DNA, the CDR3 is TGCGCCAGCCTTCCAGCCGGGACTAGCGGGGGGGCTGGTTCAGATACGCAGTATTTT.